This entry features one TCR beta chain sequence. The sample originates from a study of cytomegalovirus exposure and HLA in healthy donors. Looking at the study overall: Of around 400 genotyped donors, 81% grouped in the Caucasian-associated ancestry cluster.

It was with 60 Vbeta and 13 Jbeta primers that the PCR ran. Generated by immunoSEQ multiplex PCR, the TCRdb table keeps only in-frame clones and is missing some. The table records some 130,000 clones, nearly 80% of them present only once. Germline V gene data show CDR1 as LNHDA and CDR2 as SQIVND (reference sequence). Trimming took off 2 bases at V and 8 bases at J, with 15 bases between the two ends. This CDR3 comprises 14 residues. The specimen sequenced was PBMCs. This receptor was obtained from a man aged 25-45 years in good health and CMV-seronegative. The chain uses TRBV19 and TRBJ1-2; no firm D call. CDR3 residues: CASSIQGSRKGYTF. CDR3 sequence (DNA): TGTGCCAGTAGTATACAAGGGAGTAGGAAAGGCTACACCTTC.